This T cell receptor beta chain was sequenced in a study of blood T cell repertoires in COVID-19. About the study: Samples taken during acute and convalescent COVID-19 were collected in the United States, Italy and Spain.

This CDR3 spans 15 amino acids. V lost 0 bases to trimming and J lost 4 bases; unmatched junction nucleotides: 4. Germline assignment: CDR1 SGDLS and CDR2 YYNGEE. Libraries were prepared by immunoSEQ multiplex PCR; TCRdb keeps only in-frame clonotypes and omits some of them. This table holds about 350,000 clones, around nine tenths found once. Participant-reported clinical history was the basis for cohort assignment. This receptor was identified in a woman under 40 who had been exposed to COVID-19. The genes are TRBV9 and TRBJ2-7; TRBD2 matches at 10 bases. The sample taken for sequencing was PBMCs or T cells enriched from blood (not recorded which). The CDR3 DNA sequence: TGTGCCAGCAGCGTAGCAGCGGGAGGGCCTTACGAGCAGTACTTC. It encodes CASSVAAGGPYEQYF.